This entry features one TCR beta chain sequence. Its cognate antigen is unknown. Use of 60 Vbeta and 13 Jbeta primers characterized the PCR. The assay was immunoSEQ multiplex PCR, and TCRdb's table has in-frame clones only and misses some. The sample has more than 150,000 clones; around four fifths are singletons. Deletions cut 3 bases from V and 2 bases from J, with 11 bases between. Per the germline V gene, CDR1 is MNHEY and CDR2 is SMNVEV (reference sequence). This CDR3 has 14 residues. This specimen belongs to a study of cytomegalovirus exposure and HLA in healthy donors. Overall study findings and caveats: Through in vitro validation, a few CMV-associated chains were shown to be specific for CMV antigens. Among TCR beta chains, those listed as cytomegalovirus-associated numbered around 160. Using the classifier, cytomegalovirus status was reportedly diagnosed with high specificity and sensitivity. One later analysis reportedly identified an Asian-associated ancestry cluster that showed fewer N-insertions than the approximately 700-donor mean.

What was sequenced was PBMCs. The chain joins TRBV27 to TRBJ2-7, with a tentative D call TRBD2 (5 bases). This sequence was found in a man aged 45-65 years in good health and CMV-seronegative. The CDR3 loop is CASSFWRTPYEQYF. CDR3 nucleotides: TGTGCCAGCAGTTTCTGGAGGACCCCCTACGAGCAGTACTTC.